This T cell receptor (beta chain) is from a study of cytomegalovirus exposure and HLA in healthy donors. Note on this clone: Its antigen is as yet unknown.

Trimming took 6 bases from V and 0 from J; bases not matched to a gene: 8. Germline V gives CDR1 LNHDA, CDR2 SQIVND (reference sequence). CDR3 length equals 17 residues. Notes on the study in general: Presence/absence analyses assumed roughly uniform sequencing depth across donors.

Regarding donors, all were healthy bone marrow donors. The study ran its PCR with 60 Vbeta and 13 Jbeta primers. Using immunoSEQ multiplex PCR, the repertoire was profiled, and TCRdb retains in-frame clones only, with some absent. The repertoire holds about 160,000 clones, with around 80% as singletons. The receptor was derived from a male donor in good health and CMV-seropositive. The chain employs TRBV19 and TRBJ2-2; 9 bases align to TRBD2. Sequenced: PBMCs. CDR3 coding DNA: TGTGCCAGTAGCACGGGGGTAGCGGGAGCGAACACCGGGGAGCTGTTTTTT. It specifies CASSTGVAGANTGELFF.